In this sample, the clone carrying this TCR beta chain turned up a few times. Its antigen is as yet unknown. Trimming removed 0 bases from V and 0 bases from J, with 12 bases in between. The CDR3 spans 17 residues. In germline, CDR1 is GTSNPN, CDR2 SVGIG (reference sequence). This specimen comes from a study of cytomegalovirus exposure and HLA in healthy donors. Study-level findings and limits: Analysis was carried out at a later point, and it linked a missense DCLRE1C variant to TCR beta V- and J-gene trimming. Most TCR sequences proved rare, with some public TCRs found in many donors. Analyzed later, most CMV-associated TCR beta chains appeared HLA-restricted.

Primers for the PCR totalled 60 Vbeta and 13 Jbeta. Authors' data handling: Unique TCR beta chains numbered approximately 80 million in a later analysis, with around 12 million shared. Sequencing was performed with immunoSEQ multiplex PCR; in TCRdb, only in-frame clones are kept and a portion is missing. V, J and clone size reflect that table, while D and trimming were determined from the DNA. Among approximately 220,000 clones listed, 75% to 80% were seen once. The sequenced sample consisted of PBMCs. This chain uses TRBV30 with TRBJ2-6; possibly TRBD2 for D (6 bases). This TCR derives from a male donor in good health and CMV-seronegative. The CDR3 loop reads CAWSVALGGSGANVLTF. The CDR3 DNA sequence: TGTGCCTGGAGTGTAGCGCTGGGGGGCTCTGGGGCCAACGTCCTGACTTTC.